Here is one TCR beta chain with its context. Its antigen is not identified. V lost 3 bases and J lost 7; bases outside the gene matches: 10. The CDR3 is made up of 16 amino acids. Germline assignment: CDR1 SGHNT and CDR2 YYREEE (reference sequence). The sample belongs to a study of cytomegalovirus exposure and HLA in healthy donors. Using immunoSEQ multiplex PCR, the repertoire was profiled, and TCRdb retains in-frame clones only, with some absent. This table has about 130,000 clones, just under 90% appearing once. Study observations and caveats: It was reported that the classifier diagnosed cytomegalovirus status with high specificity and sensitivity in both the original and validation cohorts.

This TCR was sampled from a man aged 30 to 39 in good health and CMV-seronegative. The sample was PBMCs. The V and J genes are TRBV5-4 and TRBJ2-7; 13 nucleotides line up with TRBD2. CDR3 DNA sequence: TGTGCCAGCAGCTGGGGGACTAGCGGGGTAAGACCAGAGCAGTACTTC. Protein product: CASSWGTSGVRPEQYF.